One and the same sample provided the 10 T cell receptor beta chains below, sequenced in a study of molecular identifiers for immune sequencing clone quantification. MiXCR, run by TCRdb on the PCR reads, gives a single entry per CDR3 protein. The sample has 80,000 to 130,000 distinct CDR3 sequences, roughly a third seen once. Material: naive CD8+ T cells from blood, with Jurkat cell RNA spiked in. Indicated subset: FACS-sorted CD8+CD4-CCR7+CD45RA+ naive T cells. These TCRs come from a human donor in good health. Some libraries in this study had Jurkat cell RNA spiked in.

The rearrangement joins TRBV27 to TRBJ2-7; 8 bases are shared with TRBD1. Trimming cost V 3 bases and J 7 bases; bases outside gene matches: 8. This CDR3 is 14 amino acids long. CDR1 MNHEY and CDR2 SMNVEV come from the germline V gene (reference sequence). This chain's CDR3 is CASSFADRVGEQYF. The CDR3 nucleotides read TGTGCCAGCAGTTTCGCGGACAGGGTCGGGGAGCAGTACTTC.

This clonotype has at least ten counts. The V call is TRBV7-2, the J call TRBJ2-1; 12 nucleotides match TRBD2. The CDR3 extends over 15 amino acids. Germline-derived CDR1 and CDR2 are SGHTA and FQGNSA. Losses at the gene ends were 8 bases for V and 4 bases for J; bases not matched to a gene: 6. The CDR3 nucleotides are TGTGCCAGCCTGACTAGCGGGAGAACTTACAATGAGCAGTTCTTC. It yields the protein CASLTSGRTYNEQFF.

This clonotype was detected once. With a much larger clone just one base away, this may be a read error. The chain joins TRBV6-1 to TRBJ2-3; TRBD1 or TRBD2 may be the D gene (5 bases each). The CDR3 runs 17 residues. Trimming took 2 bases from V and 2 from J, leaving 17 bases between them. Germline CDR1 MNHNS, CDR2 SASEGT. The CDR3 coding sequence is TGTGCCAGCAGTGAATCGCTGCCTTGGGGGTTCACAGATACGCAGTATTTT. The encoded protein is CASSESLPWGFTDTQYF.

V gene TRBV5-6 combines with J gene TRBJ1-1; weak D call: TRBD1 (5 bases). This CDR3 contains 15 residues. Germline CDR1 and CDR2: SGHDT and YYEEEE. Trimming pared 1 base from V and 4 bases from J, leaving 14 bases between. DNA for the CDR3: TGTGCCAGCAGCTTGTGGGGGGGGGATGGCACTGAAGCTTTCTTT. It translates to CASSLWGGDGTEAFF.

This clonotype has ten or more counts. The rearrangement links TRBV20-1 to TRBJ2-7; TRBD2 agrees at 8 bases. Germline CDR1 is DFQATT and CDR2 is SNEGSKA (reference sequence). The CDR3 runs 14 residues. With V trimmed by 6 bases and J by 3 bases, 10 bases remained unmatched. In DNA, the CDR3 is TGCAGTGCGCCGAGCGGACTAGCTGACTACGAGCAGTACTTC. Its protein product is CSAPSGLADYEQYF.

The chain employs TRBV20-1 and TRBJ1-2; D is unresolved. The CDR3 is 15 amino acids. Germline assignment: CDR1 DFQATT and CDR2 SNEGSKA (reference sequence). Trimming shortened V by 0 bases and J by 5 bases, and 16 bases separated the two germline ends. CDR3 in DNA: TGCAGTGCTAGAGATCTCCAGGATCTTCTATATGGCTACACCTTC. As protein: CSARDLQDLLYGYTF.

The chain is built from TRBV15 and TRBJ2-3, with D unclear. CDR1 and CDR2 from the germline V gene are LNHNV and YYDKDF (reference sequence). This CDR3 comprises 14 residues. Trimming removed 0 bases from V and 3 bases from J, with 7 bases in between. The CDR3 sequence: CATSRDKGTDTQYF. The CDR3 DNA follows: TGTGCCACCAGCAGAGATAAAGGGACAGATACGCAGTATTTT.

The chain recombines TRBV28 with TRBJ2-1; TRBD1 aligns across 12 bases. V was pared by 3 bases and J by 8 bases, with 5 bases of the junction left unmatched. Germline CDR1 and CDR2: MDHEN and SYDVKM. This CDR3 is built from 15 residues. This CDR3 reads CASSFRDRGRDEQFF. DNA for the CDR3: TGTGCCAGCAGTTTTAGGGACAGGGGGCGCGATGAGCAGTTCTTC. Full variable domain (remainder filled in from reference TRBV28 and TRBJ2-1): DVKVTQSSRYLVKRTGEKVFLECVQDMDHENMFWYRQDPGLGLRLIYFSYDVKMKEKGDIPEGYSVSREKKERFSLILESASTNQTSMYLCASSFRDRGRDEQFFGPGTRLTVL.

As concerns this clonotype: Just one base apart from a much larger clone, this may be a read error. The chain couples TRBV28 to TRBJ2-3; D gene ambiguous. The ends were cut back, 3 bases at V and 2 bases at J, with 9 bases in the middle. Germline values: CDR1 MDHEN, CDR2 SYDVKM. The length of the CDR3 is 14 residues. CDR3 nucleotide sequence: TGTGCCAGCAGTTTCAGGCCGCACACAGATACGCAGTATTTT. Translated: CASSFRPHTDTQYF.

The chain couples TRBV6-2 or TRBV6-3 to TRBJ2-3, with D possibly TRBD2 on 6 matching bases. This CDR3 has 15 amino acids. The germline V gene encodes CDR1 MNHEY and CDR2 SVGEGT. V lost 6 bases, J lost 0 bases, and 13 bases lay in between. CDR3 region: CASRVGSRSTDTQYF. The CDR3 coding sequence is TGTGCCAGCAGGGTCGGGAGTCGTAGCACAGATACGCAGTATTTT.